Below, 20 T cell receptor beta chains from the same sample are listed, as sequenced in a study of blood T cell repertoires in COVID-19. Sequencing used immunoSEQ multiplex PCR; TCRdb keeps in-frame clones, though not all of them. The sample includes about 140,000 clones, 75% to 80% of them seen just once. The sample consisted of PBMCs or T cells enriched from blood (not recorded which). These receptors all come from a woman in her forties or fifties who had recovered from COVID-19.

CDR3 sequence reads: CASSQEGDNYQPQHF. The CDR3 DNA follows: TGCGCCAGCAGCCAAGAAGGTGACAATTATCAGCCCCAGCATTTT. J is TRBJ1-5 and V is TRBV4-1; unclear D gene. Trimming cost V 0 bases and J 5 bases, with 11 bases left between them. The CDR3 extends over 15 amino acids. Per germline, CDR1 MGHRA and CDR2 YSYEKL.

The rearrangement links TRBV19 to TRBJ1-3; possible D gene TRBD1, 5 bases. CDR3 length: 16 residues. Germline loops: CDR1 LNHDA, CDR2 SQIVND (reference sequence). Trimming shortened V by 4 bases and J by 0 bases, and 13 bases separated the two germline ends. This CDR3 is CASSTLDSYSGNTIYF. CDR3 in DNA: TGTGCCAGTAGTACCCTAGACAGTTACTCTGGAAACACCATATATTTT.

The chain has TRBV6-5 and TRBJ2-3; no definite D call. The CDR3 is 13 residues long. CDR1 and CDR2 (germline): MNHEY, SVGAGI. V lost 4 bases to trimming and J lost 3 bases, with 8 bases between them. Written as DNA, the CDR3 is TGTGCCAGCAGTTCCCGACTTACAGATACGCAGTATTTT. It codes for CASSSRLTDTQYF.

In DNA form, the CDR3 reads TGTGCCAGCAGTTTTGGGGAGGACACTGAAGCTTTCTTT. Encoded protein: CASSFGEDTEAFF. The chain is built from TRBV28 and TRBJ1-1; D is unresolved. With 3 bases removed from V and 3 bases from J, the gap between germline ends came to 8 bases. The CDR3 length is 13 residues. The germline gives CDR1 MDHEN, CDR2 SYDVKM. The full variable domain, in which reference TRBV28 and TRBJ1-1 provide the parts outside the CDR3, is DVKVTQSSRYLVKRTGEKVFLECVQDMDHENMFWYRQDPGLGLRLIYFSYDVKMKEKGDIPEGYSVSREKKERFSLILESASTNQTSMYLCASSFGEDTEAFFGQGTRLTVV.

The genes are TRBV18 and TRBJ1-2; maybe TRBD1 (6 bases). The CDR3 covers 15 residues. Trimming removed 0 bases from V and 14 bases from J, with 22 bases in between. CDR1 KGHSH and CDR2 LQKENI come from the germline V gene. This CDR3 reads CASSPPRTDQIRWTF. The CDR3 DNA is TGTGCCAGCTCACCACCCCGGACAGACCAAATTCGGTGGACCTTC.

The CDR3 spells CASSFDLAGVYTDTQYF. The DNA for the CDR3 is TGTGCCAGTAGTTTTGACCTAGCGGGAGTTTACACAGATACGCAGTATTTT. The chain employs TRBV19 and TRBJ2-3; 10 nucleotides agree with TRBD2. CDR1 and CDR2 (germline): LNHDA, SQIVND (reference sequence). This CDR3 is 17 amino acids long. Trimming at V came to 5 bases and at J to 2 bases, leaving 10 bases not matched to a gene.

The CDR3 is CAIRAHWGDASNTEAFF. CDR3 DNA: TGTGCCATCAGGGCCCATTGGGGGGACGCATCGAACACTGAAGCTTTCTTT. The chain is built from TRBV10-3 and TRBJ1-1, with D possibly being TRBD1 (5 bases). Trimming left V 6 bases short and J 1 base short, with 21 bases between. This CDR3 has 17 residues. Germline-derived CDR1 and CDR2 are ENHRY and SYGVKD.

This clone was counted once. The V gene is TRBV7-3, the J gene TRBJ2-1; 8 nucleotides align to TRBD1. CDR3 length: 13 amino acids. V gave up 5 bases and J gave up 5 bases; unmatched junction bases: 2. Germline V gene lookup returns CDR1 SGHTA and CDR2 FQGTGA. This CDR3 reads CASSPDRDNEQFF. The CDR3 DNA reads TGTGCCAGCAGCCCGGACAGGGACAATGAGCAGTTCTTC.

The gene calls are TRBV7-9 and TRBJ1-1; a weak D match, TRBD1 (5 bases). Germline CDR1 SEHNR, CDR2 FQNEAQ (reference sequence). V was shortened by 8 bases and J by 0 bases, with 16 bases between the two germline ends. The CDR3 runs to 15 residues. The CDR3 region is CASCPTASLNTEAFF. The CDR3 region has the DNA TGTGCCAGCTGCCCGACAGCCTCATTGAACACTGAAGCTTTCTTT.

The chain joins TRBV18 to TRBJ2-3, with 8 bases matching TRBD2. In germline, CDR1 is KGHSH, CDR2 LQKENI. V lost 0 bases and J lost 2; bases outside the gene matches: 4. The CDR3 totals 16 residues. CDR3 coding DNA: TGTGCCAGCTCACCACCGACGGGAGGGTACACAGATACGCAGTATTTT. Its protein product is CASSPPTGGYTDTQYF.

The V call is TRBV21-1, the J call TRBJ1-2; no check of the table's D call, TRBD1, against the DNA was made. TRBV21-1 is assigned pseudogene status. The CDR3 is 14 amino acids. CDR3 DNA sequence: TGTGCCAGCAGCAAAGAGGAGGGGGCGAGAGGCTACACCTTC. It yields the protein CASSKEEGARGYTF.

The V and J genes are TRBV20-1 and TRBJ2-1; D uncertain. Germline values: CDR1 DFQATT, CDR2 SNEGSKA (reference sequence). This CDR3 region has 11 residues. Trimming removed 0 bases from V and 9 bases from J, with 6 bases in between. The CDR3: CSARDGGEQFF. In DNA, the CDR3 is TGCAGTGCTAGAGACGGCGGTGAGCAGTTCTTC.

This rearrangement joins TRBV29-1 to TRBJ1-1, with a tentative D call TRBD1 (6 bases). Trimming stripped 8 bases from V and 1 base from J, with 11 bases between. The germline gives CDR1 SQVTM, CDR2 ANQGSEA. CDR3 size: 12 residues. The CDR3 here is CSWGQTNTEAFF. CDR3 nucleotides: TGCAGCTGGGGGCAGACGAACACTGAAGCTTTCTTT.

The rearrangement joins TRBV9 to TRBJ2-1, with 7 bases matching TRBD2. Trimming at V came to 0 bases and at J to 2 bases, leaving 5 bases not matched to a gene. Germline V lookup: CDR1 SGDLS, CDR2 YYNGEE. The CDR3 loop spans 16 amino acids. This CDR3 is CASSVGTAGAYNEQFF. The CDR3 DNA is TGTGCCAGCAGCGTAGGTACCGCGGGGGCCTACAATGAGCAGTTCTTC.

This chain connects TRBV10-2 to TRBJ1-1; maybe TRBD1 (5 bases). Germline CDR1 is WSHSY and CDR2 is SAAADI. V lost 2 bases and J 0 bases, leaving 10 bases between the germline ends. This CDR3 comprises 15 residues. CDR3 sequence: CASSEDSTMNTEAFF. Written as DNA, the CDR3 is TGCGCCAGCAGTGAGGACAGTACCATGAACACTGAAGCTTTCTTT.

This sequence joins TRBV14 and TRBJ2-1; D remains ambiguous. CDR3 length: 11 residues. The germline CDR1 and CDR2 sequences are SGHDN and FVKESK. The germline V and J ends were trimmed by 8 bases and 9 bases, with 11 bases remaining between them. Here the CDR3 DNA reads TGTGCCAGCGGCCCGGTCGGTGAGCAGTTCTTC. Translation gives CASGPVGEQFF.

CDR3 in amino acids: CASSLRREQFF. CDR3 DNA: TGCGCCAGCAGCTTGAGGCGGGAGCAGTTCTTC. This rearrangement joins TRBV5-1 to TRBJ2-1; no clear D. The ends were cut back, 1 base at V and 10 bases at J, with 6 bases in the middle. This CDR3 is built from 11 residues. Per the germline V gene, CDR1 is SGHRS and CDR2 is YFSETQ.

The chain uses TRBV7-9 and TRBJ2-3; the D gene is possibly TRBD1 (6 bases). V was clipped by 2 bases and J by 4 bases, with 25 bases between them. Per the germline V gene, CDR1 is SEHNR and CDR2 is FQNEAQ (reference sequence). This CDR3 contains 19 residues. DNA of the CDR3: TGTGCCAGCAGCTTACCAGGGGCGCGACGGGGCATACCCGCAGATACGCAGTATTTT. Translated, it gives CASSLPGARRGIPADTQYF.

This clone has only one observation. This sequence joins TRBV19 and TRBJ1-3, with a possible D match to TRBD1 (6 bases). V was clipped by 8 bases and J by 2 bases, with 16 bases between them. This CDR3 spans 15 amino acids. Germline CDR1 LNHDA, CDR2 SQIVND (reference sequence). The CDR3 coding sequence is TGTGCCAGTTCGCAGATGGGGGCGACTGGAAACACCATATATTTT. Encoded protein: CASSQMGATGNTIYF.

This chain uses TRBV14 with TRBJ2-1, with TRBD2 identical over 15 bases. This CDR3 has 18 residues. The trim removed 1 base at V and 8 bases at J, leaving 9 bases unmatched. Germline CDR1 is SGHDN and CDR2 is FVKESK. The CDR3 is CASSQGTSGGAPTDEQFF. CDR3 in DNA: TGTGCCAGCAGCCAAGGGACTAGCGGGGGGGCACCTACCGATGAGCAGTTCTTC.